The entry below describes one T cell receptor (beta chain). Its antigen is still unknown. The table came from immunoSEQ multiplex PCR; TCRdb's copy has only in-frame clones and leaves some out. This table has about 42,000 clones, around 90% appearing once. The sample originates from a study of resident and recirculating memory T cells in vitiligo. Study details: No cells were sorted; samples were homogenized just before genomic DNA extraction.

CDR1 MNHEY and CDR2 SMNVEV come from the germline V gene (reference sequence). CDR3 length: 15 residues. J was trimmed by 3 bases and V by 0 bases; bases with no gene match: 4. Patients had received no treatment within the previous three months. Overall study findings and caveats: TCR sequences were not conserved across biopsy sites or patients. Clonality differed among vitiligo lesions, with no unique dominant clone.

This chain connects TRBV27 to TRBJ1-2; 7 nucleotides agree with TRBD1. This sequence originates from a male donor with vitiligo. What was sequenced was blood. CDR3 sequence: CASSLSGTVDYGYTF. The CDR3 DNA sequence: TGTGCCAGCAGTTTATCCGGGACAGTCGACTATGGCTACACCTTC.